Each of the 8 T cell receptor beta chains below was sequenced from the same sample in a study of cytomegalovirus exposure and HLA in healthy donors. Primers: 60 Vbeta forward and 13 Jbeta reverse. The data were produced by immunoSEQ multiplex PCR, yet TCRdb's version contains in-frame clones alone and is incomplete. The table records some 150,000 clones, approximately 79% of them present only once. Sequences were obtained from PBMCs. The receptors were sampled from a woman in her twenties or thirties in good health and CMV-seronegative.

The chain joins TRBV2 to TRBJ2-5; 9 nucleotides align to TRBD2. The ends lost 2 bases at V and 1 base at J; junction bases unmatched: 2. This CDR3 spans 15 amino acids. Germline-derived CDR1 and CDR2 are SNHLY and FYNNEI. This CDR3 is CASSELSGSQETQYF. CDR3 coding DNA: TGTGCCAGCAGTGAACTTAGCGGGAGCCAAGAGACCCAGTACTTC.

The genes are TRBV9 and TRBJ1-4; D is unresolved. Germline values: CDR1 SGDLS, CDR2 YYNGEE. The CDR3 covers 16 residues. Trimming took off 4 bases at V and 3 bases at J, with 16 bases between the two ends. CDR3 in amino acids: CASSQNAGMSNEKLFF. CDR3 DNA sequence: TGTGCCAGCAGCCAAAACGCGGGGATGTCTAATGAAAAACTGTTTTTT.

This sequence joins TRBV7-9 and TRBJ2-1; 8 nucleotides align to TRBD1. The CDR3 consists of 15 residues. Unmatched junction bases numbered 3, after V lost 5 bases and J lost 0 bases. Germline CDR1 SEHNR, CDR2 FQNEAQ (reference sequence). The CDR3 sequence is CASSLGTGSYNEQFF. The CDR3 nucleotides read TGTGCCAGCAGCCTCGGGACAGGCTCCTACAATGAGCAGTTCTTC.

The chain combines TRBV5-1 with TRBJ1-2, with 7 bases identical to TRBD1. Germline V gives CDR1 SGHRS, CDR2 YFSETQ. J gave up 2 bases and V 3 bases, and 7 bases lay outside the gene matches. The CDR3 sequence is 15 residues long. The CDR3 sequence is CASSSTGEANYGYTF. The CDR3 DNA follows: TGCGCCAGCAGCTCCACAGGGGAGGCGAACTATGGCTACACCTTC. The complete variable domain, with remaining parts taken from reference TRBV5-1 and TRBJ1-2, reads KAGVTQTPRYLIKTRGQQVTLSCSPISGHRSVSWYQQTPGQGLQFLFEYFSETQRNKGNFPGRFSGRQFSNSRSEMNVSTLELGDSALYLCASSSTGEANYGYTFGSGTRLTVV.

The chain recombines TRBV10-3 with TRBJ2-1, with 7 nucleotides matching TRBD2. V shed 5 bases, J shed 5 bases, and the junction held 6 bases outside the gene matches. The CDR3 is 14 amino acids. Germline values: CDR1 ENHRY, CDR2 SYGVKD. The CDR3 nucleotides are TGTGCCATCAGTCGAGCGGGGCTTCACAATGAGCAGTTCTTC. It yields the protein CAISRAGLHNEQFF.

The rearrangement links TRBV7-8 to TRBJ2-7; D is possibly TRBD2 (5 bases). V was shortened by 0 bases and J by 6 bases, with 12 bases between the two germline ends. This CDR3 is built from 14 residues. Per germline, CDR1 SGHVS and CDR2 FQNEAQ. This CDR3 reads CASSLARVAGEQYF. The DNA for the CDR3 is TGTGCCAGCAGCTTAGCTCGGGTTGCGGGCGAGCAGTACTTC.

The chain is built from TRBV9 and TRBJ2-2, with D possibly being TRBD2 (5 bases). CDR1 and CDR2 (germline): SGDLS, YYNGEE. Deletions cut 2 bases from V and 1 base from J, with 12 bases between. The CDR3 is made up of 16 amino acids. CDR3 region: CASSVRRVGNTGELFF. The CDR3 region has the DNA TGTGCCAGCAGCGTTAGGCGGGTAGGGAACACCGGGGAGCTGTTTTTT.

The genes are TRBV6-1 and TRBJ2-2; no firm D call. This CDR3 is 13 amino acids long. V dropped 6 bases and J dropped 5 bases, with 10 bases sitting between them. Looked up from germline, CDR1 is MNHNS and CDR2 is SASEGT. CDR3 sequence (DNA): TGTGCCAGCAGCCTCCTCCGTACCGGGGAGCTGTTTTTT. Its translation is CASSLLRTGELFF.